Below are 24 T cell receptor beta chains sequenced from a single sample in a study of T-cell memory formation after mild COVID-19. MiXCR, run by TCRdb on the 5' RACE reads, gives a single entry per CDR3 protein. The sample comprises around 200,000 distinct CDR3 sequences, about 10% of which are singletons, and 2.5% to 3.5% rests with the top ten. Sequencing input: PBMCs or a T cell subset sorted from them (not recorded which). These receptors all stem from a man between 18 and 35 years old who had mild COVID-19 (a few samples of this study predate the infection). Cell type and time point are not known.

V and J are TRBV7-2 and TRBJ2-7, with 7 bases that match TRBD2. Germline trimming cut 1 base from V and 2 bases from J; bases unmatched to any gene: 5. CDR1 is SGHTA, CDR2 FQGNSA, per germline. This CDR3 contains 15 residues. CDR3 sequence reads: CASSLGGGIAYEQYV. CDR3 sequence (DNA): TGTGCCAGCAGCTTAGGGGGAGGGATCGCCTACGAGCAGTACGTC.

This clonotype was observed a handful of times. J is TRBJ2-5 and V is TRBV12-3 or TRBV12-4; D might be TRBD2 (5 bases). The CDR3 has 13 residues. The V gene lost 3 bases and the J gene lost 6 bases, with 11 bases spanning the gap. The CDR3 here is CASSFAGLQTQYF. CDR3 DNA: TGTGCCAGCAGTTTCGCGGGTTTGCAGACCCAGTACTTC.

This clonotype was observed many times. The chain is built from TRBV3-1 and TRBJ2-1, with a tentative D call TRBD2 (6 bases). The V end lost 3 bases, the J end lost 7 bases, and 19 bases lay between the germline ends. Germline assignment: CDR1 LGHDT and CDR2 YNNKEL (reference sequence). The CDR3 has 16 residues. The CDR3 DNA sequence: TGTGCCAGCAGCCAGACCCCTAGCGTACTTGGGAATGAGCAGTTCTTC. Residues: CASSQTPSVLGNEQFF.

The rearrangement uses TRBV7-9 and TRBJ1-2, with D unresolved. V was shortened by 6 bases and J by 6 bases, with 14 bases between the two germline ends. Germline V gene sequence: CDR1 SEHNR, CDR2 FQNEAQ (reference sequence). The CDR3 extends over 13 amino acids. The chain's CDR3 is CASRPLATDGYTF. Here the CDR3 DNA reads TGTGCCAGCAGACCCCTGGCCACGGATGGCTACACCTTC. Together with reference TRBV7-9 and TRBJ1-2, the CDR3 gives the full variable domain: DTGVSQNPRHKITKRGQNVTFRCDPISEHNRLYWYRQTLGQGPEFLTYFQNEAQLEKSRLLSDRFSAERPKGSFSTLEIQRTEQGDSAMYLCASRPLATDGYTFGSGTRLTVV.

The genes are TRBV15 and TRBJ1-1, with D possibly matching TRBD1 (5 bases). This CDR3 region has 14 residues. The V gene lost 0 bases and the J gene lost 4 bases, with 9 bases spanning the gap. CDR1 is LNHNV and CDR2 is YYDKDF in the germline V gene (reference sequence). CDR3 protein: CATSRDPGRTEAFF. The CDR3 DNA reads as TGTGCCACCAGCAGAGATCCGGGGCGCACTGAAGCTTTCTTT.

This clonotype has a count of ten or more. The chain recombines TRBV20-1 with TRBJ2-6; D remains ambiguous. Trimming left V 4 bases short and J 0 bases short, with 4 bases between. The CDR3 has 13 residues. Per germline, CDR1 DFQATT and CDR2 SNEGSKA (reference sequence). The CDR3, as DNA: TGCAGTGCTAAGCACTCTGGGGCCAACGTCCTGACTTTC. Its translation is CSAKHSGANVLTF.

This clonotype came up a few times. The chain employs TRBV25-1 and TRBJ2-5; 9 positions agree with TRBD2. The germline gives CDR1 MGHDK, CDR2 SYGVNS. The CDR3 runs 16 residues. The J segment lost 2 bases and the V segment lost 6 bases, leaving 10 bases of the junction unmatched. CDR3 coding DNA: TGTGCCAGCAGCCCCTCTTTAGCGGGGGCTCAAGAGACCCAGTACTTC. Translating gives CASSPSLAGAQETQYF.

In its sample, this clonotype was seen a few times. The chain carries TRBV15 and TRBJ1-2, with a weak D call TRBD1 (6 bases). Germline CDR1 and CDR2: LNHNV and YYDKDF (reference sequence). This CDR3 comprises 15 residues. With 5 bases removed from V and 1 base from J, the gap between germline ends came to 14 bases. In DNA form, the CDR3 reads TGTGCCACCAGCGACCGCGGGGGCTTTAACTATGGCTACACCTTC. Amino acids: CATSDRGGFNYGYTF.

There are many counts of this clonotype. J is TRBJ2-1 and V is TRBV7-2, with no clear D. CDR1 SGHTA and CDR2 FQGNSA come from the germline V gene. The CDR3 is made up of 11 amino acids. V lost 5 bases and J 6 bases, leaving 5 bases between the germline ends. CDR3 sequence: CASSRFNEQFF. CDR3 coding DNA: TGTGCCAGCAGCCGCTTCAATGAGCAGTTCTTC.

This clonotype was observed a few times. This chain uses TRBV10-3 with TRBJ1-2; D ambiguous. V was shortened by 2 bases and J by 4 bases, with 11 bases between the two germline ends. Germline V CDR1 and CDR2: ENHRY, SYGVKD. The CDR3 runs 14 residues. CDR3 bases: TGTGCCATCAGTGAGCCAGGAGAGACCTATGGCTACACCTTC. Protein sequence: CAISEPGETYGYTF.

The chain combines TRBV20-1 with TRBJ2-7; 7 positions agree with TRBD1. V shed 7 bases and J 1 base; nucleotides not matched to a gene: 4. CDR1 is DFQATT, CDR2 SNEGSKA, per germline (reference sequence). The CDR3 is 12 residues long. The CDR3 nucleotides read TGCAGTGGACCGACAGGGTCCTACGAGCAGTACTTC. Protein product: CSGPTGSYEQYF.

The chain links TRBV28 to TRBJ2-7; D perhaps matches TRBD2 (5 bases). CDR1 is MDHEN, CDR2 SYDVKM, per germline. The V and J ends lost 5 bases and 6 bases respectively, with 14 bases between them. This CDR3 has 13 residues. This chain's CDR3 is CASSRTPPGEQYV. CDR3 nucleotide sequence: TGTGCCAGCAGTAGGACTCCGCCTGGCGAGCAGTACGTC.

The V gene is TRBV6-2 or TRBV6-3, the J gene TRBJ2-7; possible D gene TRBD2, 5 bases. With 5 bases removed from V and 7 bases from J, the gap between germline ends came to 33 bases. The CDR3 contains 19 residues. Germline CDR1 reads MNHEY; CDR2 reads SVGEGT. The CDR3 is CASSRSGLQQVRRNGEQYF. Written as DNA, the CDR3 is TGTGCCAGCAGTCGCTCCGGACTTCAGCAAGTTAGGCGAAACGGGGAGCAGTACTTC.

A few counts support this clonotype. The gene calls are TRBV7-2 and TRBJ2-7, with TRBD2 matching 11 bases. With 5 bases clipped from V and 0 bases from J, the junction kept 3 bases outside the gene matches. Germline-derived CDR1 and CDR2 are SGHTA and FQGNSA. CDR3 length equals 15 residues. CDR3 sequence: CASSPSGGSSYEQYV. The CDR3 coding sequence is TGTGCCAGCAGCCCTAGCGGGGGGAGCTCCTACGAGCAGTACGTC.

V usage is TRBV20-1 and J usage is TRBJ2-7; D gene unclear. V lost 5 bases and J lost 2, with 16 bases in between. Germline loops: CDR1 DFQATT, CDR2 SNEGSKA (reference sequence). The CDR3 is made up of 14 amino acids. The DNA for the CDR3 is TGCAGTGCTGGTTCGTGGGCTAATACCTACGAGCAGTACTTC. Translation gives CSAGSWANTYEQYF.

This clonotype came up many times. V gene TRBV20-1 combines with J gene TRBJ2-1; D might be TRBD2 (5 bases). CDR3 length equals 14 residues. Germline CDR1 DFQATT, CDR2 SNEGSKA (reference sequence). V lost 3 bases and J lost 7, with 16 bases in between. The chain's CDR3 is CSARGLSGENEQFF. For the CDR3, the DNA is TGCAGTGCTAGGGGGTTGAGTGGGGAGAATGAGCAGTTCTTC.

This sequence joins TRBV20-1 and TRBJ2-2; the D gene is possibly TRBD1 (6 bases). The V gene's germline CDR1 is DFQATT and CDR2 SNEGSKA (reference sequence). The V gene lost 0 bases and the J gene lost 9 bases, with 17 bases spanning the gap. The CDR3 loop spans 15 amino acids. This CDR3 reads CSARDQTRGSRELFF. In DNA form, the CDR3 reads TGCAGTGCTAGAGATCAAACCAGGGGAAGCCGGGAGCTGTTTTTT.

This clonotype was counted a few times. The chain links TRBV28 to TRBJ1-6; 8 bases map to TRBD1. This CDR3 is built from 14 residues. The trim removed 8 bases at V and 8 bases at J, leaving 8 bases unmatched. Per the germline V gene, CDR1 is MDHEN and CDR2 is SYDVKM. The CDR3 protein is CASGIRGQDSPLHF. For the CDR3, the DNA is TGTGCCAGCGGCATCAGGGGGCAGGATTCACCCCTCCACTTT.

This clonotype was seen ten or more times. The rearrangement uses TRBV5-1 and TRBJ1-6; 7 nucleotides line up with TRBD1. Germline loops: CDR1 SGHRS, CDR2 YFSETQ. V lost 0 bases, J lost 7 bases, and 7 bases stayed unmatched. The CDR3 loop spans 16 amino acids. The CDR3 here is CASSLEPTGYNSPLHF. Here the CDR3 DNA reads TGCGCCAGCAGCTTGGAACCGACAGGGTACAATTCACCCCTCCACTTT.

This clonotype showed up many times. The CDR3 DNA follows: TGTGCCAGCAGCTTCGCCCGGACAGATAATACGCAGTATTTT. This codes for CASSFARTDNTQYF. The chain combines TRBV7-6 with TRBJ2-3; possible D gene TRBD1, 6 bases. Trimming stripped 3 bases from V and 7 bases from J, with 14 bases between. Looked up from germline, CDR1 is SGHVS and CDR2 is FNYEAQ. The CDR3 loop spans 14 amino acids. Complete variable domain (other parts from reference TRBV7-6 and TRBJ2-3): GAGVSQSPRYKVTKRGQDVALRCDPISGHVSLYWYRQALGQGPEFLTYFNYEAQQDKSGLPNDRFSAERPEGSISTLTIQRTEQRDSAMYRCASSFARTDNTQYFGPGTRLTVL.

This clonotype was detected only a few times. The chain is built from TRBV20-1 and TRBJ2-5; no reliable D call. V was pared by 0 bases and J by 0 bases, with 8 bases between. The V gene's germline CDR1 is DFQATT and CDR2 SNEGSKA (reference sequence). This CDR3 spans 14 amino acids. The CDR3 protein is CSARDWANQETQYF. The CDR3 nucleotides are TGCAGTGCTAGAGATTGGGCTAACCAAGAGACCCAGTACTTC.

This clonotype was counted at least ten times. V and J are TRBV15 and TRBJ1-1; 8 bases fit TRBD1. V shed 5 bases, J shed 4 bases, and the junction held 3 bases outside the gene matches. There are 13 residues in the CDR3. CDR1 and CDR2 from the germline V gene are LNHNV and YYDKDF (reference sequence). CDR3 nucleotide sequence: TGTGCCACCAGCCTCCAGGGGGCCACTGAAGCTTTCTTT. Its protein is CATSLQGATEAFF.

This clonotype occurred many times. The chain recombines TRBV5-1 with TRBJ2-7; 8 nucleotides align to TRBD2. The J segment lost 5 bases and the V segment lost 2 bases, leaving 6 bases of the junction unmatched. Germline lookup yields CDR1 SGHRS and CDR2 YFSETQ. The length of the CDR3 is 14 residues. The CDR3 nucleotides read TGCGCCAGCAGCTTAGGGACTAGTGGGAACGAGCAGTACGTC. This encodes CASSLGTSGNEQYV.

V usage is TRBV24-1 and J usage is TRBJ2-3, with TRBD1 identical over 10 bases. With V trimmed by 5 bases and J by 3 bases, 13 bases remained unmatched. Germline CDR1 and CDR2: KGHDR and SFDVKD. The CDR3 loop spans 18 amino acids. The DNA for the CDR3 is TGTGCCACCAGTGCCCTTTTCGGGGGGGACAGGGGAACAGATACGCAGTATTTT. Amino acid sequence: CATSALFGGDRGTDTQYF.